This TCR beta chain comes out of a study of shared clonotypes between healthy human individuals. Study summary: Sampling drew on donors who were a couple of women and a few men aged 18 to 49. CD4 naive cells filled three plates per donor, CD4 memory three, CD8 naive two and CD8 memory one.

It was at deep level that the assay was run. The method was immunoSEQ multiplex PCR; TCRdb's version includes in-frame clones alone and lacks a portion of them. The table has a few hundred thousand clones, around 95% seen once. CD45RO-negative, CCR7-positively selected cells formed the naive CD8 fraction, excluding terminally differentiated effector memory CD45RA+ cells. Turning to this clone: As yet, its antigen is unknown.

Study findings and constraints: Memory subsets had estimated richness that was generally smaller than that of naive subsets.

V was pared by 2 bases and J by 2 bases, with 10 bases between. From germline, CDR1 is MNHEY and CDR2 SVGAGI. The CDR3 runs 14 residues. The chain carries TRBV6-5 and TRBJ2-7, with a weak D call TRBD2 (6 bases). This receptor was taken from a woman aged 30 to 39 in good health. What was sequenced was naive CD8+ T cells sorted from blood. The CDR3 DNA follows: TGTGCCAGCAGTTACAAGGGGAGGCCCTACGAGCAGTACTTC. It is translated as CASSYKGRPYEQYF.